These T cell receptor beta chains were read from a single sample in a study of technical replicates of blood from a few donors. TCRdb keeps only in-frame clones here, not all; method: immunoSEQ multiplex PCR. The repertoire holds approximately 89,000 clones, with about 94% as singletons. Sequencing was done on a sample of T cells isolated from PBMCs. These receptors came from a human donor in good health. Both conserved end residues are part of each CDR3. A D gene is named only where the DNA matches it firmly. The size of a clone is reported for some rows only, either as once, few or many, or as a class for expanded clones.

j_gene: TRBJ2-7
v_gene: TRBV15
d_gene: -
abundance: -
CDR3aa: CATSSGDSSYEQYF
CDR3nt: TGTGCCACCAGCTCCGGTGATAGCTCCTACGAGCAGTACTTC

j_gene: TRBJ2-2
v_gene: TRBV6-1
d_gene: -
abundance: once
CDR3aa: CASSEYSGVYTGELFF
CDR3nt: TGTGCCAGCAGTGAATATTCAGGGGTTTACACCGGGGAGCTGTTTTTT

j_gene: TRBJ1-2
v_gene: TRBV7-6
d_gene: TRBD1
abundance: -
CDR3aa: CASSPGQGAYGYTF
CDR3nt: TGTGCCAGCAGCCCTGGACAGGGGGCGTATGGCTACACCTTC

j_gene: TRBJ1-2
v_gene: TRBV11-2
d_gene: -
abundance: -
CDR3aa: CASSPYSNYGYTF
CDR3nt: TGTGCCAGCAGCCCGTACAGTAACTATGGCTACACCTTC

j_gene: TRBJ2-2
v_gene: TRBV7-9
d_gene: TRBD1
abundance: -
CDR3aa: CASSLEGTGDTGELFF
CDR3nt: TGTGCCAGCAGCTTAGAGGGGACAGGGGACACCGGGGAGCTGTTTTTT

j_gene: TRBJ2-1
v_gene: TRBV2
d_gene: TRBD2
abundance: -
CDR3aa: CASSGAGLAGDEQFF
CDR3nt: TGTGCCAGCAGTGGGGCGGGACTAGCGGGAGACGAGCAGTTCTTC

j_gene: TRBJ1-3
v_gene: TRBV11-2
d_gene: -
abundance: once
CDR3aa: CASSSSPTGSGNTIYF
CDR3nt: TGTGCCAGCAGCTCCTCCCCCACGGGCTCTGGAAACACCATATATTTT

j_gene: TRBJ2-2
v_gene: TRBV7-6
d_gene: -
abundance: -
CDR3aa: CASSTGTLSPGELFF
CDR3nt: TGTGCCAGCAGCACCGGGACACTCAGTCCCGGGGAGCTGTTTTTT

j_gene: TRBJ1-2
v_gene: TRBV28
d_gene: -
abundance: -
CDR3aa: CASSRSSGLGYTF
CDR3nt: TGTGCCAGCAGTCGATCCTCAGGGTTAGGCTACACCTTC

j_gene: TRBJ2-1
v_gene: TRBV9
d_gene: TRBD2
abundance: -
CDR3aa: CASSPAGTSMEQFF
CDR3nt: TGTGCCAGCAGCCCAGCCGGGACTAGCATGGAGCAGTTCTTC

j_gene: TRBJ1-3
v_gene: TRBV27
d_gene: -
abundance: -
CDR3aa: CASSPHPDSSSGNTIYF
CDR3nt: TGTGCCAGCAGTCCCCACCCGGACAGTAGCTCTGGAAACACCATATATTTT

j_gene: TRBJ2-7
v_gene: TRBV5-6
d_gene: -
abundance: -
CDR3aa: CASSLQLGGEQYF
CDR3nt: TGTGCCAGCAGCTTACAATTAGGGGGCGAGCAGTACTTC

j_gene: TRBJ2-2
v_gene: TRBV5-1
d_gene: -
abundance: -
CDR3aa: CASSWRGPAGGTGELFF
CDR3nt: TGCGCCAGCAGCTGGCGGGGGCCCGCGGGTGGAACCGGGGAGCTGTTTTTT

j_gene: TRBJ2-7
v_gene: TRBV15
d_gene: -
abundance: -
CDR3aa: CATSSGTLDEQYF
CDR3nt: TGTGCCACCAGTTCCGGGACTCTCGACGAGCAGTACTTC

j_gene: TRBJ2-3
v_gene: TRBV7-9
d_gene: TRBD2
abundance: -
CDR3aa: CASSFLAGAVTDTQYF
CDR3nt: TGTGCCAGCAGCTTTTTAGCGGGAGCGGTCACAGATACGCAGTATTTT

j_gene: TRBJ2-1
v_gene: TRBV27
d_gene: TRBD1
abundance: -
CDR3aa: CASSPGTGINEQFF
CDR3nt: TGTGCCAGCAGTCCAGGGACAGGTATCAATGAGCAGTTCTTC

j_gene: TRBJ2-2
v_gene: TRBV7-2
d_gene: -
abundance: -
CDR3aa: CASSLLREAGELFF
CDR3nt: TGTGCCAGCAGCTTATTGAGGGAGGCCGGGGAGCTGTTTTTT

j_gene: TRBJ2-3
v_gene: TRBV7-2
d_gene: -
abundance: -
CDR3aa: CASSLLGEGLPDTQYF
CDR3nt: TGTGCCAGCAGCTTACTCGGGGAAGGCTTGCCAGATACGCAGTATTTT

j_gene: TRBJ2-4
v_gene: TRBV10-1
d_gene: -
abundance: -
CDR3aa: CASSDSGVAKNIQYF
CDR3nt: TGCGCCAGCAGTGATTCAGGGGTGGCCAAAAACATTCAGTACTTC

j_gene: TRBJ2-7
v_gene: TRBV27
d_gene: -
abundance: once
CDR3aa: CASSLSGGQLYEQYF
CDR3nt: TGTGCCAGCAGTTTATCGGGGGGACAGCTCTACGAGCAGTACTTC

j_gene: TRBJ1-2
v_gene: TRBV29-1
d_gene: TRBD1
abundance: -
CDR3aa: CSSGTDRLGYTF
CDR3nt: TGCAGCTCTGGGACAGACCGCCTAGGCTACACCTTC

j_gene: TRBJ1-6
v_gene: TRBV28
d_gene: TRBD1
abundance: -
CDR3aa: CASSSGQGESPLHF
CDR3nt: TGTGCCAGCAGTTCCGGACAGGGTGAATCACCCCTCCACTTT

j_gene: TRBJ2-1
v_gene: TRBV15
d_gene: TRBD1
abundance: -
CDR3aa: CATSASPGTGYNEQFF
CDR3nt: TGTGCCACCAGCGCTAGTCCCGGGACAGGATACAATGAGCAGTTCTTC

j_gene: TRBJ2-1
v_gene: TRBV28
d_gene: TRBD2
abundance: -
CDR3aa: CASSFLLVSGNEQFF
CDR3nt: TGTGCCAGCAGTTTCTTGCTGGTTAGCGGGAATGAGCAGTTCTTC

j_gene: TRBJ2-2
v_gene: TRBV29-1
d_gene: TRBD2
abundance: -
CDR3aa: CSVGEGWDTGELFF
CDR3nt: TGCAGCGTTGGGGAGGGGTGGGACACCGGGGAGCTGTTTTTT

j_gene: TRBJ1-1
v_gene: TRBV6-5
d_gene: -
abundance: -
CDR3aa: CASSYEGRGTEAFF
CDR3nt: TGTGCCAGCAGTTACGAGGGGCGGGGGACTGAAGCTTTCTTT

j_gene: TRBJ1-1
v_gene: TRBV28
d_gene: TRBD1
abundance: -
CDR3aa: CASSPHPTGGTEAFF
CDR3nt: TGTGCCAGCAGCCCGCACCCGACAGGGGGGACTGAAGCTTTCTTT

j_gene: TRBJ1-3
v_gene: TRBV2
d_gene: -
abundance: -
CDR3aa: CASRDATGYSGNTIYF
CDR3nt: TGTGCCAGCAGGGACGCCACAGGATACTCTGGAAACACCATATATTTT

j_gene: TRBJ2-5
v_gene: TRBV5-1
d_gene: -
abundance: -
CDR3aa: CASSFGSRETQYF
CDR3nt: TGCGCCAGCAGCTTTGGCAGCAGGGAGACCCAGTACTTC

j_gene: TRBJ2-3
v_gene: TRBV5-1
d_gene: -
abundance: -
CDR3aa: CASSGDTHTDTQYF
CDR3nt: TGCGCCAGCAGCGGGGACACCCACACAGATACGCAGTATTTT

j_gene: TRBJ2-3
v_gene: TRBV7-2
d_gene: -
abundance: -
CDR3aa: CASSFMKRITDTQYF
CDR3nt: TGTGCCAGCAGCTTCATGAAGAGGATCACAGATACGCAGTATTTT

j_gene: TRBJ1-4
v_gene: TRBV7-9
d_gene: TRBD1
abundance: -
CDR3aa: CASSPGTAIGEKLFF
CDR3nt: TGTGCCAGCAGCCCCGGGACAGCGATCGGTGAAAAACTGTTTTTT

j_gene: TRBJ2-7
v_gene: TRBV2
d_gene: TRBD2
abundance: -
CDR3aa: CANSGTSGYEQYF
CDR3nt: TGTGCCAACTCCGGGACTAGCGGTTACGAGCAGTACTTC

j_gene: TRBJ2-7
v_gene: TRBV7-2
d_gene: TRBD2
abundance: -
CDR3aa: CASSHGGSQQYF
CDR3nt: TGTGCCAGCAGCCACGGGGGGTCTCAGCAGTACTTC

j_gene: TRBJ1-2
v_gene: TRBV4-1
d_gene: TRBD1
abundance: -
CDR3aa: CASSQGGQRRELSYGYTF
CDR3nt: TGCGCCAGCAGCCAAGGGGGACAGCGTCGGGAACTATCGTATGGCTACACCTTC